This T cell receptor (beta chain) was captured by sequencing in a study of T cell repertoires in cytomegalovirus infection. Study conclusions and caveats: Individuals carrying CMV plus the relevant HLA were identified by cumulative frequency of public TCR beta families. The ex vivo response was dominated by HLA-C-restricted CMV-specific TCR beta clonotypes.

Trimming cost V 6 bases and J 2 bases, with 12 bases left between them. There are 14 residues in the CDR3. Germline-derived CDR1 and CDR2 are SGHTA and FQGNSA. MiXCR, run by TCRdb on the reads, gives a single entry per CDR3 protein. The sample gives 310,000 or so distinct CDR3 sequences, about 25% of which show up once; over 11% is in the top ten. Notes on this clonotype: Its specificity is unknown.

The chain employs TRBV7-2 and TRBJ2-3; D is perhaps TRBD1 (6 bases). The sequence came from a human donor in good health (CMV status not recorded). Some clones in this sample may be carry-over from other donors' samples. Sequencing used PBMCs. CDR3 in amino acids: CASSWLGATDTQYF. The CDR3 region has the DNA TGTGCCAGCAGTTGGTTGGGGGCCACAGATACGCAGTATTTT.